This T cell receptor (beta chain) was obtained from a study of cytomegalovirus exposure and HLA in healthy donors. PCR amplification relied on 60 Vbeta primers (plus 13 Jbeta primers). The table came from immunoSEQ multiplex PCR; TCRdb's copy has only in-frame clones and leaves some out. The sample carries about 97,000 clones, roughly 79% recorded once. The CDR3 has 15 residues. The germline CDR1 and CDR2 sequences are SGHTA and FQGNSA. V was pared by 5 bases and J by 2 bases, with 7 bases of the junction left unmatched. Sequenced material: PBMCs. This sequence was found in a woman aged 40 to 50 in good health and CMV-seronegative. The J gene is TRBJ2-7, the V gene TRBV7-2, with TRBD1 identical over 9 bases. CDR3 in DNA: TGTGCCAGCAGCCCCGGGACAGGGAGCGCCTACGAGCAGTACTTC. This gives the protein CASSPGTGSAYEQYF.